Listed below are T cell receptor beta chains from one sample, sequenced in a study of cytomegalovirus exposure and HLA in healthy donors. Produced via immunoSEQ multiplex PCR; TCRdb's table is partial and in-frame only. The repertoire table contains roughly 200,000 clones. The sample taken for sequencing was PBMCs. These receptor sequences come from a girl aged 2 to 9 in good health and CMV-seropositive. The CDR3 runs from the conserved cysteine through the conserved F or W. The order of the fields is D gene, J gene, V gene, CDR3 protein, CDR3 DNA. D genes are given only for firm matches.

>TRBD2|TRBJ2-1|TRBV5-1
CASSSDSGSKDEQFF
TGCGCCAGCAGCTCAGATAGCGGGAGTAAAGATGAGCAGTTCTTC
>TRBD2|TRBJ2-3|TRBV18
CASSPSRLAGETDTQYF
TGTGCCAGCTCACCTAGTAGACTAGCGGGAGAAACAGATACGCAGTATTTT
>TRBD2|TRBJ2-5|TRBV6-5
CASSFYSSGLQETQYF
TGTGCCAGCAGTTTTTATTCTAGCGGACTTCAAGAGACCCAGTACTTC
>.|TRBJ1-2|TRBV2
CASSEGGGLYGYTF
TGTGCCAGCAGTGAGGGGGGGGGCCTATATGGCTACACCTTC
>.|TRBJ2-5|TRBV7-2
CASSSETQYF
TGTGCCAGCAGCTCGGAGACCCAGTACTTC
>.|TRBJ2-7|TRBV14
CASSQDPLYEQYF
TGTGCCAGCAGCCAAGACCCCCTGTACGAGCAGTACTTC
>TRBD1|TRBJ2-7|TRBV28
CASSPPGQGVREQYF
TGTGCCAGCAGTCCCCCGGGACAGGGAGTTAGGGAGCAGTACTTC
>.|TRBJ2-1|TRBV6-1
CASSAGYEQFF
TGTGCCAGCAGTGCGGGATATGAGCAGTTCTTC
>.|TRBJ1-3|TRBV5-1
CASSPGSSGNTIYF
TGCGCCAGCAGCCCGGGTAGTTCTGGAAACACCATATATTTT
>TRBD1|TRBJ1-2|TRBV6-5
CASSYSSGQGYGYTF
TGTGCCAGCAGTTACTCCTCGGGACAGGGTTATGGCTACACCTTC
>TRBD1|TRBJ2-3|TRBV18
CASSPGTGGPDTQYF
TGTGCCAGCTCGCCCGGGACAGGGGGACCAGATACGCAGTATTTT
>.|TRBJ2-1|TRBV11-2
CASSFYVEQFF
TGTGCCAGCAGCTTCTATGTTGAGCAGTTCTTC
>TRBD1|TRBJ2-7|TRBV11-2
CASSLAPGQGVQEQYF
TGTGCCAGCAGCTTGGCACCGGGACAGGGGGTACAAGAGCAGTACTTC